The entry below describes one T cell receptor beta chain. The table lists this clonotype with many counts. No antigen is known for it. Within one base of it there is no much larger clone, and no base qualities were kept. The data are from a study of HIV-infected patients and healthy controls (dated by TCRdb to between 2013 and 2015). The library came from 5' RACE. Sequenced on an Illumina MiSeq. TCRdb passed the public sequencing reads through fastp at Q25 and MiXCR, retaining productive beta sequences. CDR3 protein sequences are deduplicated, and each keeps its most common genes and DNA. Recorded for this sample are about 64,000 distinct CDR3 sequences; 15% to 20% of them occurred a single time. Clones ranked in the top ten supply more than 1.2% of the sample. Via the germline V gene, CDR1 is MNHEY and CDR2 SVGAGI. V is clipped by 2 bases and J by 2 bases, and the sequence between their germline boundaries is 10 bases long. From cysteine to phenylalanine, the CDR3 is 14 amino acids long. The retained sequence is limited to the CDR3, 42 bases, with the frame set at the first base.

The receptor was derived from a human donor in good health. The chain is assembled from TRBV6-5 and TRBJ2-7; TRBD1 is a weak D gene call, 5 bases matching. Sample: CD4+ T cells from blood. Here is the DNA: TGTGCCAGCAGTTACAGGGGCGCCCCCTACGAGCAGTACTTC. The encoded protein is CASSYRGAPYEQYF.